This T cell receptor (beta chain) was captured in a study of graft-versus-host responses after intestinal transplantation. Across the whole study: Recipients across the board were started on anti-thymocyte globulin induction, then kept on tacrolimus and steroids for approximately three years.

Study-wide findings and caveats: Within the allografts of patients who had graft-donor T cell macrochimerism, graft-versus-host to host-versus-graft clonal ratios were high. Detected in recipient marrow were GvH clones, some of which were first observed in ileum or blood.

The sample holds a few counts of this clone. Its antigen is undetermined. The protocol was immunoSEQ multiplex PCR, while the TCRdb copy is restricted to in-frame clones and leaves out a portion. The sample consists of about 120,000 clones, approximately 96% of them appearing once. The CDR3 loop spans 14 amino acids. Germline CDR1 reads SEHNR; CDR2 reads FQNEAQ (reference sequence). Trimming removed 1 base from V and 3 bases from J, with 10 bases in between. The V call is TRBV7-9, the J call TRBJ2-7; TRBD1 might be the D (5 bases). Source: unstimulated CD8+ T cells sorted from spleen or lymph node cells, taken before intestinal transplant. This sequence originates from a human donor who received an intestinal transplant. CDR3 sequence: CASSLVGHYYEQYF. CDR3 nucleotide sequence: TGTGCCAGCAGCTTAGTCGGACATTACTACGAGCAGTACTTC.